This T cell receptor (beta chain) was profiled in a study of T cells and Merkel cell carcinoma outcomes (TCRdb year 2020). A note on the overall study: In patients with Merkel cell carcinoma, researchers looked at whether the T-cell repertoire of the tumor, along with T-cell density, could predict clinical outcome.

The samples were obtained from people who had Merkel cell carcinoma. The library was prepared using the immunoSEQ multiplex PCR assay. Imported from immuneACCESS, the table was reduced by TCRdb to in-frame sequences with V and J called. These copies leave out some clones; in studies compared against another copy, an unresolved V gene accounts for under half, and the cause of the remainder is not known. In all, the sample holds 450 to 550 clones, and around 87% of those were seen once. The ten largest clones take up 5.5% to 7.5% of the sample. Study-wide findings and limitations: Clinical outcomes in Merkel cell carcinoma patients were reported to be predicted by T-cell repertoire features combined with T-cell density.

As for this clone: Its target antigen remains unknown. No per-base quality is available; no much larger clone lies one base away.

From the germline V gene (reference sequence), CDR1 is SGHKS and CDR2 is YYEKEE. The germline V end is reduced by 3 bases and the J end by 0 bases; junction bases left unmatched: 5. The CDR3 sequence holds 15 residues, the cysteine and phenylalanine included. Only CDR3 DNA is held: 45 bases, read in frame from base 1. Specimen: tumor tissue from Merkel cell carcinoma. The clonotype comes from a human donor with Merkel cell carcinoma. Here the chain combines TRBV5-5 and TRBJ1-2; 7 bases in the junction line up with TRBD1. Read as DNA, the sequence is TGTGCCAGCAGCTATCGGGACAGTGCTAACTATGGCTACACCTTC. This codes for CASSYRDSANYGYTF.